This TCR beta chain was captured by sequencing in a study of CD8 T cells in Susac syndrome. The RNA input was about 0.5 to 1 ug, and it was reverse transcribed with random hexamers. TCRdb itself ran the immunoSEQ multiplex PCR reads through MiXCR, one entry per CDR3 protein. This table has about 80,000 distinct CDR3 sequences, roughly 90% appearing once. CD8+ and CD4+ blood T cells underwent TCR beta sequencing. Each multiple sclerosis control was a treatment-naive patient with relapsing-remitting disease that was either stable or active. J gave up 2 bases and V 1 base, and 4 bases lay outside the gene matches. CDR1 is MNHEY and CDR2 is SMNVEV in the germline V gene (reference sequence). The CDR3 spans 17 residues.

The receptor comes from a human donor with multiple sclerosis. Material: CD8+ T cells from PBMCs. V is TRBV27 and J is TRBJ2-7; 14 bases fit TRBD2. Here the CDR3 DNA reads TGTGCCAGCAGTTTATGGGGGACTAGCGGGAGCCCCTACGAGCAGTACTTC. Translating it yields CASSLWGTSGSPYEQYF.